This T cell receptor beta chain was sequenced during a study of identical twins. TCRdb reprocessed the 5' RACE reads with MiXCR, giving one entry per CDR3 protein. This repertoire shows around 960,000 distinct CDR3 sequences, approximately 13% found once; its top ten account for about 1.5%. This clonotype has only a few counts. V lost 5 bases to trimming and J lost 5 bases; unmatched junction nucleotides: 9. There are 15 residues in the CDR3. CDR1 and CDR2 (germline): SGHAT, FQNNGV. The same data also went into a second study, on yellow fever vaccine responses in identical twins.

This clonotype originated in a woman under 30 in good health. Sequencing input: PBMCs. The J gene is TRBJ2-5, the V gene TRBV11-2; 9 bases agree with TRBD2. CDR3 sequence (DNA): TGTGCCAGCAGCACAGGGACTAGCAAGTCGGAGACCCAGTACTTC. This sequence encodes CASSTGTSKSETQYF.